This T cell receptor beta chain is from a study of cytotoxic CD8 clonotypes in ibrutinib-treated CLL. Study as a whole: Treatment had run for a median about 11 months, range 6 to 36, when response samples were taken.

Method: immunoSEQ multiplex PCR; TCRdb's copy keeps in-frame clones and lacks some. The sample holds approximately 150,000 clones, roughly 80% seen once. This clone has just one count. About 2 micrograms of genomic DNA, which was extracted from cryopreserved PBMCs, served as the material used for the TCR beta libraries. V trimming: 6 bases; J trimming: 2 bases; junction bases outside the gene matches: 6. Germline V gene sequence: CDR1 MNHNS, CDR2 SASEGT. The CDR3 loop spans 15 amino acids. The receptor's source is a human donor with chronic lymphocytic leukemia. This chain links TRBV6-1 with TRBJ2-7, with TRBD2 identical over 11 bases. The specimen was PBMCs, collected after 12 months of ibrutinib treatment. The CDR3 reads CASSELAGVTYEQYF. The CDR3 DNA is TGTGCCAGCAGCGAACTAGCGGGAGTTACCTACGAGCAGTACTTC.